The 13 T cell receptor beta chains below all came from one sample that was sequenced in a study of cytomegalovirus exposure and HLA in healthy donors. This PCR relied on a set of 60 Vbeta primers and 13 Jbeta primers. The method was immunoSEQ multiplex PCR; TCRdb's version includes in-frame clones alone and lacks a portion of them. The listing records some 180,000 clones. The specimen sequenced was PBMCs. The receptors here all came from a man aged 25 to 40 in good health and CMV-seronegative.

The gene calls are TRBV5-1 and TRBJ2-1; the match to TRBD1 covers 11 bases. Germline assignment: CDR1 SGHRS and CDR2 YFSETQ. The CDR3 has 15 amino acids. V shed 4 bases and J 6 bases; nucleotides not matched to a gene: 6. The CDR3 DNA sequence: TGCGCCAGCAGCCCCCCCGGGACAGGGGGCAATGAGCAGTTCTTC. It is translated as CASSPPGTGGNEQFF.

The chain has TRBV10-3 and TRBJ2-7; 8 nucleotides match TRBD2. Germline loops: CDR1 ENHRY, CDR2 SYGVKD. This CDR3 region has 15 residues. Trimming cost V 6 bases and J 3 bases; bases outside gene matches: 10. The CDR3 loop is CAIRGNGGAVYEQYF. CDR3 sequence (DNA): TGTGCCATCAGGGGGAACGGGGGGGCCGTCTACGAGCAGTACTTC.

Comment on this clone: The junction shows a germline mismatch at one end, possibly a read error. The V gene is TRBV28, the J gene TRBJ2-7; 10 nucleotides agree with TRBD1. CDR1 is MDHEN and CDR2 is SYDVKM in the germline V gene. The CDR3 extends over 14 amino acids. CDR3: CASCLWDRGYEQYF. The DNA of the CDR3 is TGTGCCAGCTGTTTGTGGGACAGGGGCTACGAGCAGTACTTC.

The chain employs TRBV27 and TRBJ2-7; 15 bases map to TRBD2. V dropped 6 bases and J dropped 4; count of bases not matched to a gene: 7. This CDR3 is 16 amino acids long. Looked up from germline, CDR1 is MNHEY and CDR2 is SMNVEV (reference sequence). CDR3 DNA: TGTGCCAGCAGCAGAAAGGGACTAGCGGGAGGATACGAGCAGTACTTC. Protein: CASSRKGLAGGYEQYF.

The V and J genes are TRBV7-9 and TRBJ1-1; 9 positions agree with TRBD1. There are 14 residues in the CDR3. Per the germline V gene, CDR1 is SEHNR and CDR2 is FQNEAQ (reference sequence). J was trimmed by 2 bases and V by 4 bases; bases with no gene match: 2. The CDR3 region is CASSSTGGNTEAFF. The CDR3, as DNA: TGTGCCAGCAGCTCGACAGGGGGAAACACTGAAGCTTTCTTT.

The chain couples TRBV27 to TRBJ2-7; 9 nucleotides agree with TRBD2. This CDR3 has 16 amino acids. Germline V lookup: CDR1 MNHEY, CDR2 SMNVEV (reference sequence). The junction had 14 bases not matched to a gene; V was cut back by 6 bases and J by 5 bases. This CDR3 is CASRRTSSGEGNEQYF. CDR3 nucleotide sequence: TGTGCCAGCAGGCGAACCTCTAGCGGGGAAGGTAACGAGCAGTACTTC.

The chain joins TRBV19 to TRBJ1-2, with 7 positions matching TRBD1. Germline CDR1 LNHDA, CDR2 SQIVND (reference sequence). The CDR3 runs 14 residues. V gave up 4 bases and J gave up 5 bases; unmatched junction bases: 7. In DNA, the CDR3 is TGTGCCAGTAGTACAGGGACAGCACCTTATGGCTACACCTTC. Protein sequence: CASSTGTAPYGYTF. The full variable domain, in which reference TRBV19 and TRBJ1-2 provide the parts outside the CDR3, is DGGITQSPKYLFRKEGQNVTLSCEQNLNHDAMYWYRQDPGQGLRLIYYSQIVNDFQKGDIAEGYSVSREKKESFPLTVTSAQKNPTAFYLCASSTGTAPYGYTFGSGTRLTVV.

The chain uses TRBV10-3 and TRBJ2-1; 12 bases fit TRBD2. V was pared by 6 bases and J by 9 bases, with 6 bases of the junction left unmatched. From germline, CDR1 is ENHRY and CDR2 SYGVKD. The CDR3 extends over 14 amino acids. CDR3 in amino acids: CAIRRLAGDLEQFF. The CDR3 DNA follows: TGTGCCATCAGACGACTAGCGGGAGATCTTGAGCAGTTCTTC.

The V call is TRBV7-8, the J call TRBJ2-4; 8 nucleotides agree with TRBD1. This CDR3 comprises 13 residues. Germline V gene lookup returns CDR1 SGHVS and CDR2 FQNEAQ. V was pared by 5 bases and J by 5 bases, with 2 bases of the junction left unmatched. The chain's CDR3 is CASSPGQENIQYF. Here the CDR3 DNA reads TGTGCCAGCAGCCCGGGACAGGAAAACATTCAGTACTTC.

CDR3 region: CASSLVQGTDTQYF. As DNA, the CDR3 is TGTGCCAGCAGCTTAGTGCAGGGAACAGATACGCAGTATTTT. The chain has TRBV11-2 and TRBJ2-3; D possibly corresponds to TRBD1 (5 bases). Germline CDR1 SGHAT, CDR2 FQNNGV. The CDR3 is 14 amino acids. Trimming removed 1 base from V and 3 bases from J, with 8 bases in between.

The J gene is TRBJ2-5, the V gene TRBV19; 7 bases fit TRBD2. The J call is doubtful: the DNA matches TRBJ2-7 better. CDR1 is LNHDA, CDR2 SQIVND, per germline (reference sequence). The length of the CDR3 is 16 residues. In DNA form, the CDR3 reads TGTGCCAGTAGTCAGGCAGGGACGGGAGGCTCCTACGAGCAGTACTTC. Its protein product is CASSQAGTGGSYEQYF.

This chain uses TRBV7-8 with TRBJ1-1; TRBD1 is a possible D gene (5 bases). Looked up from germline, CDR1 is SGHVS and CDR2 is FQNEAQ. V was cut by 4 bases and J by 5 bases, with 14 bases left in between. The CDR3 consists of 14 residues. The CDR3 reads CASSSKGLGTEAFF. The CDR3 bases are TGTGCCAGCAGCTCCAAGGGACTGGGAACTGAAGCTTTCTTT. Filled out from reference TRBV7-8 and TRBJ1-1, the complete variable domain reads GAGVSQSPRYKVAKRGQDVALRCDPISGHVSLFWYQQALGQGPEFLTYFQNEAQLDKSGLPSDRFFAERPEGSVSTLKIQRTQQEDSAVYLCASSSKGLGTEAFFGQGTRLTVV.

V is TRBV5-1 and J is TRBJ1-2; 10 bases agree with TRBD1. The CDR3 extends over 15 amino acids. With 4 bases clipped from V and 4 bases from J, the junction kept 7 bases outside the gene matches. Germline V gene lookup returns CDR1 SGHRS and CDR2 YFSETQ. CDR3 bases: TGCGCCAGCAGCCCCGTGGACAGGGGGTCCTATGGCTACACCTTC. It codes for CASSPVDRGSYGYTF.